The rows below give T cell receptor beta chains drawn from one sample of a study of vaccination and CD4 T cells after COVID-19. Their cognate antigens are unknown. TCRdb called the PCR reads again in MiXCR, with one record for every CDR3 protein. The data contain 9,100 or so distinct CDR3 sequences, 48% of them singletons. Sequences were obtained from CD4+ T cells from blood, cultured in vitro. These receptors originate from a human donor in good health. The CDR3 runs from the conserved cysteine through the conserved F or W. A D gene is named only where the DNA matches it firmly. Clone size is shown for a subset of rows, as once, few, many or a class of expanded clone.

CDR3aa	CDR3nt	d_gene	abundance	j_gene	v_gene
CASSLAGSRDSATEAFF	TGTGCCAGCAGCTTAGCTGGGAGCCGGGACAGCGCCACTGAAGCTTTCTTT	TRBD1	-	TRBJ1-1	TRBV7-9
CASRQGDGQPQHF	TGTGCCAGCAGACAGGGGGACGGGCAGCCCCAGCATTTT	TRBD1	few	TRBJ1-5	TRBV12-3/TRBV12-4
CASSQGLWGTSNQPQHF	TGCGCCAGCAGCCAAGGTCTTTGGGGAACCAGCAATCAGCCCCAGCATTTT	-	-	TRBJ1-5	TRBV4-1
CASSFSGAGGLGRETQYF	TGTGCCAGCAGTTTTTCGGGAGCGGGGGGTTTAGGCAGGGAGACCCAGTACTTC	TRBD2	few	TRBJ2-5	TRBV6-5
CASSTGLMTAGQPQHF	TGTGCCAGTAGTACAGGATTGATGACAGCAGGTCAGCCCCAGCATTTT	-	-	TRBJ1-5	TRBV19
CSARNRFGTDTQYF	TGCAGTGCTAGAAACAGGTTTGGCACAGATACGCAGTATTTT	-	-	TRBJ2-3	TRBV20-1
CASSYSNLLAGAYEQYF	TGTGCCAGCAGTTACTCGAATTTACTAGCGGGGGCCTACGAGCAGTACTTC	TRBD2	few	TRBJ2-7	TRBV6-5
CASVNYLYEQYF	TGTGCCAGCGTAAACTACCTTTACGAGCAGTACTTC	-	-	TRBJ2-7	TRBV6-2/TRBV6-3
CASSSIDSGTYEQYF	TGTGCCAGCAGCTCTATCGACAGCGGGACCTACGAGCAGTACTTC	TRBD2	-	TRBJ2-7	TRBV7-2
CSAGRQGLSGQPQHF	TGCAGTGCTGGCCGACAGGGGCTGTCGGGTCAGCCCCAGCATTTT	TRBD1	-	TRBJ1-5	TRBV20-1
CASSYPGTGGAYEQYF	TGTGCCAGCAGTTACCCCGGGACTGGGGGGGCCTACGAGCAGTACTTC	TRBD2	-	TRBJ2-7	TRBV6-5
CASSLLVGQNTEAFF	TGTGCCAGCAGTTTATTGGTTGGACAGAACACTGAAGCTTTCTTT	-	-	TRBJ1-1	TRBV27
CSARDSAGDQPQHF	TGCAGTGCTAGAGATTCCGCGGGGGATCAGCCCCAGCATTTT	-	-	TRBJ1-5	TRBV20-1
CASSSQDTMNTEAFF	TGTGCCAGCAGCTCCCAGGACACTATGAACACTGAAGCTTTCTTT	-	-	TRBJ1-1	TRBV7-2
CASSYGLADLDTQYF	TGTGCCAGCAGCTATGGACTAGCGGACCTAGATACGCAGTATTTT	TRBD2	few	TRBJ2-3	TRBV7-9
CASSPGTGPYGYTF	TGTGCCAGCAGCCCCGGGACGGGACCTTATGGCTACACCTTC	-	large	TRBJ1-2	TRBV5-4
CASSGVQFLSADTQYF	TGTGCCAGCAGTGGGGTCCAGTTTTTAAGCGCAGATACGCAGTATTTT	-	-	TRBJ2-3	TRBV6-1
CATTPDLPPCYEQYF	TGTGCCACCACCCCAGACCTACCCCCATGCTACGAGCAGTACTTC	-	few	TRBJ2-7	TRBV24-1
CASSSTRQVSYGYTF	TGTGCCAGCAGCTCCACCCGACAGGTTTCCTATGGCTACACCTTC	-	-	TRBJ1-2	TRBV7-2
CSASGRGQTEQFF	TGCAGTGCTAGCGGGCGGGGACAGACTGAGCAGTTCTTC	-	-	TRBJ2-1	TRBV20-1
CSARDRIGGPYEQYF	TGCAGTGCTAGAGATCGGATCGGAGGTCCCTACGAGCAGTACTTC	-	-	TRBJ2-7	TRBV20-1
CSASSRLAKNIQYF	TGCAGTGCTAGCTCTAGATTAGCCAAAAACATTCAGTACTTC	-	-	TRBJ2-4	TRBV20-1
CASSKLAGSTDTQYF	TGTGCCAGCAGCAAACTAGCGGGGAGCACAGATACGCAGTATTTT	TRBD2	few	TRBJ2-3	TRBV7-2
CASSIGTGANYGYTF	TGTGCCAGTAGTATTGGGACAGGGGCTAACTATGGCTACACCTTC	TRBD1	few	TRBJ1-2	TRBV19
CSAILGAGDSNQPQHF	TGCAGTGCTATTCTGGGCGCAGGGGATAGCAATCAGCCCCAGCATTTT	-	few	TRBJ1-5	TRBV20-1
CASSGANTEAFF	TGTGCCAGTAGTGGGGCGAACACTGAAGCTTTCTTT	-	-	TRBJ1-1	TRBV19
CASSQDNIGASPQHF	TGCGCCAGCAGCCAAGATAATATCGGGGCGAGTCCCCAGCATTTT	-	-	TRBJ1-5	TRBV4-3
CASSHRVGVAGSKLYEQYF	TGTGCCAGCAGCCACAGGGTGGGAGTAGCGGGATCAAAACTCTACGAGCAGTACTTC	TRBD2	-	TRBJ2-7	TRBV11-2
CASSLGTGRHTQYF	TGTGCCAGCAGTTTAGGGACAGGGCGACATACGCAGTATTTT	TRBD1	-	TRBJ2-3	TRBV27
CSVEEWDRGAGYTF	TGCAGCGTTGAAGAGTGGGACAGGGGAGCTGGCTACACCTTC	TRBD1	-	TRBJ1-2	TRBV29-1
CASMLVLGEPDTQYF	TGTGCCAGCATGCTGGTCCTAGGGGAACCAGATACGCAGTATTTT	-	medium-sized	TRBJ2-3	TRBV6-2/TRBV6-3
CASSSLHLSNQPQHF	TGTGCCAGCAGCTCACTTCATTTAAGCAATCAGCCCCAGCATTTT	-	medium-sized	TRBJ1-5	TRBV7-2
CASSLVGGTLGSDTQYF	TGTGCCAGCAGCTTAGTCGGGGGGACCCTCGGGTCGGATACGCAGTATTTT	TRBD2	-	TRBJ2-3	TRBV11-2